The TCR beta chain under discussion was sequenced for a study of OX40 agonist ivuxolimab in advanced cancers. About the research overall: Eligibility rules accepted prior anti-PD-1, anti-PD-L1 or anti-CTLA-4 therapy, and roughly 42% had some. Partial responses were achieved by three patients, of whom one had hepatocellular carcinoma and two had cutaneous melanoma.

Blood draws occurred at baseline, cycle 4 day 1, and cycle 7 day 1. Looked up from germline, CDR1 is MNHNS and CDR2 is SASEGT. Trimming cost V 5 bases and J 3 bases; bases outside gene matches: 4. The CDR3 length is 14 residues. This table comes from immunoSEQ multiplex PCR, and its TCRdb copy is limited to in-frame clones, with some not included. The sample lists 55,000 to 75,000 clones, 90% to 95% occurring once. The chain uses TRBV6-1 and TRBJ2-7; TRBD1 matches 10 bases. The sequencing used CD4+ or CD8+ T cells sorted from blood, collected in a trial of the OX40 agonist ivuxolimab. This sequence was found in an adult with an advanced solid tumor such as melanoma, head and neck, liver or kidney cancer. The CDR3 loop reads CASSPGQGFYEQYF. CDR3 nucleotides: TGTGCCAGCAGTCCGGGACAGGGGTTCTACGAGCAGTACTTC.